These 21 T cell receptor beta chains were sequenced from one sample in a study of cytomegalovirus exposure and HLA in healthy donors. PCR used 60 Vbeta primers and 13 Jbeta primers. The table came from immunoSEQ multiplex PCR; TCRdb's copy has only in-frame clones and leaves some out. Of approximately 190,000 clones listed, about 85% are singletons. The sequenced sample consisted of PBMCs. These receptors were obtained from a boy aged 2 to 10 in good health and CMV-seronegative.

The table lists this clone with a count of one. This rearrangement joins TRBV6-6 to TRBJ2-3; perhaps TRBD1 as D (6 bases). Germline CDR1 and CDR2: MNHNY and SVGAGI (reference sequence). The CDR3 contains 14 residues. V was shortened by 6 bases and J by 2 bases, with 12 bases between the two germline ends. In nucleotides, the CDR3 is TGTGCCAGCAGCCGGTGGACAGACACAGATACGCAGTATTTT. It is translated as CASSRWTDTDTQYF.

The chain combines TRBV6-5 with TRBJ2-1; 9 positions match TRBD2. CDR1 and CDR2 (germline): MNHEY, SVGAGI. The CDR3 loop spans 15 amino acids. V shed 6 bases and J 3 bases; nucleotides not matched to a gene: 6. CDR3 nucleotide sequence: TGTGCCAGCAGACCTCATAGCGGGAGCTACAATGAGCAGTTCTTC. Protein product: CASRPHSGSYNEQFF.

This clone was found once. As DNA, the CDR3 is TGTGCCATCAGTGACCCCGGGGGGGTGTTCGAAAAACTGTTTTTT. This codes for CAISDPGGVFEKLFF. V usage is TRBV10-3 and J usage is TRBJ1-4; possibly TRBD1 for D (5 bases). The CDR3 is 15 residues long. V dropped 3 bases and J dropped 8 bases, with 16 bases sitting between them. CDR1 and CDR2 from the germline V gene are ENHRY and SYGVKD.

The chain links TRBV29-1 to TRBJ1-3, with 7 nucleotides matching TRBD1. The V gene end was trimmed by 6 bases and the J gene end by 2 bases; junction bases not matched to a gene: 4. Germline V gene lookup returns CDR1 SQVTM and CDR2 ANQGSEA. The CDR3 is 13 amino acids. The CDR3 sequence is CSVSDRAGNTIYF. In DNA, the CDR3 is TGCAGCGTCTCTGACAGGGCTGGAAACACCATATATTTT.

J is TRBJ2-4 and V is TRBV7-2; D uncertain. Germline-derived CDR1 and CDR2 are SGHTA and FQGNSA. This CDR3 comprises 18 residues. V lost 3 bases to trimming and J lost 0 bases, with 18 bases between them. The DNA of the CDR3 is TGTGCCAGCAGCTTTGGTCCTGCCCGCTTACTAGCCAAAAACATTCAGTACTTC. Translation gives CASSFGPARLLAKNIQYF.

J is TRBJ2-3 and V is TRBV30; D is possibly TRBD2 (5 bases). The CDR3 has 13 amino acids. Germline V gives CDR1 GTSNPN, CDR2 SVGIG (reference sequence). V lost 3 bases and J 2 bases, leaving 9 bases between the germline ends. The CDR3 protein is CAWSPSPTDTQYF. CDR3 coding DNA: TGTGCCTGGAGCCCTAGCCCCACAGATACGCAGTATTTT.

The chain joins TRBV19 to TRBJ1-1; D gene ambiguous. The CDR3 loop spans 14 amino acids. Germline assignment: CDR1 LNHDA and CDR2 SQIVND (reference sequence). Trimming stripped 7 bases from V and 0 bases from J, with 12 bases between. This chain's CDR3 is CASMEAGVNTEAFF. The CDR3 bases are TGTGCCAGTATGGAAGCGGGAGTGAACACTGAAGCTTTCTTT.

The V gene is TRBV5-5, the J gene TRBJ1-2; D is unresolved. V was clipped by 0 bases and J by 4 bases, with 10 bases between them. The germline V gene encodes CDR1 SGHKS and CDR2 YYEKEE (reference sequence). The CDR3 totals 14 residues. The CDR3 is CASSLDTGVYGYTF. CDR3 nucleotide sequence: TGTGCCAGCAGCTTGGACACCGGGGTCTATGGCTACACCTTC.

This clone was seen a handful of times. V is TRBV19 and J is TRBJ1-5; the D is unclear. V shed 4 bases and J shed 5 bases, with 15 bases lying between them. The CDR3 contains 15 residues. The germline CDR1 and CDR2 sequences are LNHDA and SQIVND (reference sequence). The CDR3 spells CASSKIEGWDQPQHF. Written as DNA, the CDR3 is TGTGCCAGTAGTAAAATCGAGGGCTGGGATCAGCCCCAGCATTTT.

The genes are TRBV9 and TRBJ2-3, with 9 bases that match TRBD2. This CDR3 is built from 15 residues. V was pared by 0 bases and J by 4 bases, with 3 bases of the junction left unmatched. Germline V lookup: CDR1 SGDLS, CDR2 YYNGEE. This chain's CDR3 is CASSVGSGSADTQYF. CDR3 DNA sequence: TGTGCCAGCAGCGTAGGTAGCGGGAGTGCAGATACGCAGTATTTT.

This clone was counted between two and nine times. CDR3 in amino acids: CASSLTQGQGEQYF. CDR3 DNA sequence: TGTGCCAGCAGCTTAACCCAGGGCCAGGGCGAGCAGTACTTC. This chain uses TRBV7-9 with TRBJ2-7; D is possibly TRBD1 (5 bases). This CDR3 is built from 14 residues. The V end was cut by 2 bases, the J end by 6 bases, with 14 bases between. The V gene's germline CDR1 is SEHNR and CDR2 FQNEAQ (reference sequence).

The chain joins TRBV18 to TRBJ2-5; D gene uncertain. The J call is uncertain, as TRBJ2-7 better fits the DNA end. Germline lookup yields CDR1 KGHSH and CDR2 LQKENI. The CDR3 covers 13 residues. The CDR3 DNA reads as TGTGCCAGCTCACCGGGCCTCACCTACGAGCAGTACTTC. The encoded protein is CASSPGLTYEQYF.

The chain combines TRBV19 with TRBJ2-5; tentative D call: TRBD1 (6 bases). V was pared by 1 base and J by 5 bases, with 17 bases between. The CDR3 totals 16 residues. Germline CDR1 is LNHDA and CDR2 is SQIVND (reference sequence). In DNA, the CDR3 is TGTGCCAGTAGTATAGGACCCGGGACCCAGGGGGAGACCCAGTACTTC. This translates into CASSIGPGTQGETQYF.

This clone was counted only a few times. This chain joins TRBV30 and TRBJ1-5; D remains unclear. The CDR3 length is 13 residues. Trimming pared 5 bases from V and 2 bases from J, leaving 10 bases between. Germline V gene lookup returns CDR1 GTSNPN and CDR2 SVGIG (reference sequence). For the CDR3, the DNA is TGTGCCTGGGGGGTCGGGGGCAATCAGCCCCAGCATTTT. Its translation is CAWGVGGNQPQHF.

This clone was observed once. The rearrangement uses TRBV5-1 and TRBJ2-7; TRBD2 agrees at 11 bases. Germline CDR1 is SGHRS and CDR2 is YFSETQ. V dropped 0 bases and J dropped 2; count of bases not matched to a gene: 4. The CDR3 runs 16 residues. DNA for the CDR3: TGCGCCAGCAGCTTGGCTCTAGCGGGAGGTCCCTACGAGCAGTACTTC. Its translation is CASSLALAGGPYEQYF.

The V call is TRBV6-5, the J call TRBJ2-1, with D tentatively TRBD1 (6 bases). The CDR3 covers 15 residues. Germline V lookup: CDR1 MNHEY, CDR2 SVGAGI. Trimming left V 5 bases short and J 4 bases short, with 15 bases between. DNA of the CDR3: TGTGCCAGCAGTAAACCAGGGGTTTCATACAATGAGCAGTTCTTC. Translating it yields CASSKPGVSYNEQFF.

Worth noting for this clone: One end of the junction varies from germline; a read error may be responsible. V is TRBV7-2 and J is TRBJ2-7; the match to TRBD1 covers 9 bases. The CDR3 contains 14 residues. From germline, CDR1 is SGHTA and CDR2 FQGNSA. Here the CDR3 reads CARSSVDRGYEQYF. The CDR3 region has the DNA TGTGCCCGCAGCTCAGTAGACAGGGGGTACGAGCAGTACTTC.

This rearrangement joins TRBV4-1 to TRBJ2-7; TRBD1 agrees at 12 bases. The CDR3 loop spans 17 amino acids. Germline V gene lookup returns CDR1 MGHRA and CDR2 YSYEKL. The junction had 10 bases not matched to a gene; V was cut back by 2 bases and J by 5 bases. CDR3 amino acids: CASSQYTGTGGFHEQYF. CDR3 coding DNA: TGCGCCAGCAGCCAATACACCGGGACAGGGGGCTTCCACGAGCAGTACTTC.

The V call is TRBV27, the J call TRBJ1-5; D ambiguous. Trimming removed 4 bases from V and 0 bases from J, with 13 bases in between. The CDR3 has 16 residues. CDR1 and CDR2 (germline): MNHEY, SMNVEV (reference sequence). The CDR3 sequence: CASSSVARYSNQPQHF. The CDR3 region has the DNA TGTGCCAGCAGTTCTGTGGCGCGGTATAGCAATCAGCCCCAGCATTTT.

This clone showed up just once. The J gene is TRBJ1-2, the V gene TRBV13, with a tentative D call TRBD1 (6 bases). The V gene lost 5 bases and the J gene lost 5 bases, with 18 bases spanning the gap. From germline, CDR1 is PRHDT and CDR2 FYEKMQ (reference sequence). CDR3 length: 15 amino acids. The CDR3 region is CASSNPGPGTYGYTF. CDR3 sequence (DNA): TGTGCCAGCAGCAACCCAGGGCCCGGGACATATGGCTACACCTTC.

The chain recombines TRBV6-1 with TRBJ2-7, with TRBD2 identical over 8 bases. V was clipped by 8 bases and J by 3 bases; unmatched bases: 9. From germline, CDR1 is MNHNS and CDR2 SASEGT. This CDR3 spans 14 amino acids. As DNA, the CDR3 is TGTGCCAGCCTCCCCCTGCGGGGGGACTACGAGCAGTACTTC. Protein product: CASLPLRGDYEQYF.